This T cell receptor beta chain appears in the sequencing data of a study of T cell repertoires in cytomegalovirus infection. About the research overall: Peptides in the study included HLA-C-restricted and HLA-B-restricted CMV epitopes. Matching HLA type, along with CMV infection, was indicated by public TCR beta signatures. Findings of the study overall: Dominant in the ex vivo response were TCR beta clonotypes restricted by HLA-C and specific for CMV. CMV carriers having the relevant HLA were flagged by cumulative public TCR beta family frequency.

Note on this clonotype: Its antigen is unknown.

TCRdb re-called the reads through MiXCR, storing one row per CDR3 protein. The table shows roughly 500,000 distinct CDR3 sequences, with 40% to 50% occurring only once. This TCR derives from a human donor in good health (CMV status not recorded). Some clones in this sample may be carry-over from other donors' samples. The sequencing used cultured PBMCs, collected from culture after CMV antigen stimulation.

The CDR3 spells CASFRGVGNTIYF. CDR3 nucleotides: TGTGCCAGCTTCAGGGGCGTAGGAAACACCATATATTTT. J is TRBJ1-3 and V is TRBV6-2 or TRBV6-3, with TRBD1 as a possible D gene (6 bases). The CDR3 covers 13 residues. In germline, CDR1 is MNHEY, CDR2 SVGEGT. V lost 8 bases and J lost 4, with 12 bases in between.